The T cell receptor (beta chain) under discussion was sequenced for a study of blood T cells in healthy people across ages. Findings and caveats of the study: TCR beta diversity tracked closely with naive T cell percentage. It was not known whether donors were CMV positive (a possible confounder of expanded clonotype changes). The long-lived group displayed more naive CD4+ cells, plus higher diversity, than the aged donors did.

V shed 6 bases and J shed 2 bases, with 19 bases lying between them. CDR1 LNHNV and CDR2 YYDKDF come from the germline V gene (reference sequence). The CDR3 runs 16 residues. Healthy individuals of Caucasian origin from Russia, aged about 6 to 90, served as donors. A second PCR of roughly 6 to 12 cycles used a sample-barcoded 5' primer and a J-beta primer mix. TCRdb reprocessed the 5' RACE reads with MiXCR, giving one entry per CDR3 protein. The table lists around 800,000 distinct CDR3 sequences, around 68% of them singletons, with about a quarter in the top ten. Concerning this clonotype: No antigen is known for it.

This sequence originates from a man between 25 and 39 years old in good health. V and J are TRBV15 and TRBJ2-5; D might be TRBD2 (8 bases). Material: blood. The CDR3 nucleotides are TGTGCCACCAGTCGCGGGGGGACAGCGGCTCAAGAGACCCAGTACTTC. This gives the protein CATSRGGTAAQETQYF.